These 21 T cell receptor beta chains originate from one sample sequenced in a study of blood T cell repertoires in COVID-19. The assay was immunoSEQ multiplex PCR, and TCRdb's table has in-frame clones only and misses some. The repertoire holds fewer than 400,000 clones, with roughly 89% as singletons. The sequenced material came from peripheral blood. Receptor source: a woman aged 25 to 39 with COVID-19, enrolled during active disease.

The chain is built from TRBV19 and TRBJ2-4; D is possibly TRBD2 (7 bases). With 4 bases removed from V and 0 bases from J, the gap between germline ends came to 28 bases. Germline V gene lookup returns CDR1 LNHDA and CDR2 SQIVND (reference sequence). The CDR3 runs to 21 residues. CDR3 in amino acids: CASSTRLQRGGFVRAKNIQYF. CDR3 in DNA: TGTGCCAGTAGTACCCGCCTACAAAGGGGGGGCTTTGTCCGAGCCAAAAACATTCAGTACTTC.

This chain uses TRBV30 with TRBJ2-5; D is ambiguous. Trimming removed 0 bases at V and 2 bases at J, with 7 bases between. The length of the CDR3 is 13 residues. Germline V gene data show CDR1 as GTSNPN and CDR2 as SVGIG (reference sequence). In nucleotides, the CDR3 is TGTGCCTGGAGTGTCCCTGTACAAGAGACCCAGTACTTC. This translates into CAWSVPVQETQYF.

This sequence joins TRBV3-1 (or the pseudogene TRBV3-2) and TRBJ2-1; D might be TRBD1 (6 bases). With 2 bases removed from V and 12 bases from J, the gap between germline ends came to 8 bases. The CDR3 has 11 residues. Germline CDR1 LGHDT, CDR2 YNNKEL (reference sequence). The CDR3 region has the DNA TGTGCCAGCAGCCAAACAGGGCGGCAGTTCTTC. This codes for CASSQTGRQFF.

This chain links TRBV5-1 with TRBJ1-2; weak D call: TRBD1 (5 bases). Germline CDR1 is SGHRS and CDR2 is YFSETQ. This CDR3 region has 14 residues. Between the trimmed V and J ends, which lost 0 bases and 8 bases, there was a span of 14 bases. The CDR3 is CASSLEWQGGGYTF. In DNA, the CDR3 is TGCGCCAGCAGCTTGGAGTGGCAGGGAGGCGGCTACACCTTC.

This clone came up many times. This CDR3 reads CAISETDRENQPQHF. CDR3 bases: TGTGCCATCAGTGAGACCGACAGGGAAAATCAGCCCCAGCATTTT. The chain couples TRBV10-3 to TRBJ1-5; TRBD1 matches at 7 bases. The ends lost 2 bases at V and 4 bases at J; junction bases unmatched: 5. In germline, CDR1 is ENHRY, CDR2 SYGVKD. There are 15 residues in the CDR3.

The rearrangement links TRBV28 to TRBJ1-4, with TRBD1 identical over 8 bases. The junction had 4 bases not matched to a gene; V was cut back by 4 bases and J by 6 bases. CDR3 length: 14 residues. The germline gives CDR1 MDHEN, CDR2 SYDVKM. CDR3 sequence (DNA): TGTGCCAGCAGTTCGACAGGGGAGGATGAAAAACTGTTTTTT. It is translated as CASSSTGEDEKLFF.

This chain uses TRBV7-9 with TRBJ1-1; TRBD1 agrees at 11 bases. J gave up 3 bases and V 5 bases, and 11 bases lay outside the gene matches. The CDR3 spans 17 residues. The V gene's germline CDR1 is SEHNR and CDR2 FQNEAQ (reference sequence). The CDR3 here is CASSARTGGVYYTEAFF. Here the CDR3 DNA reads TGTGCCAGCAGCGCCCGGACAGGGGGCGTGTACTACACTGAAGCTTTCTTT.

This chain uses TRBV19 with TRBJ1-2; TRBD1 might be the D (5 bases). The ends were cut back, 5 bases at V and 4 bases at J, with 17 bases in the middle. This CDR3 has 15 residues. In germline, CDR1 is LNHDA, CDR2 SQIVND (reference sequence). CDR3 region: CASSPGTRGVYGYTF. CDR3 bases: TGTGCCAGTAGTCCCGGGACGCGGGGTGTCTATGGCTACACCTTC.

This chain links TRBV18 with TRBJ2-5; 7 nucleotides align to TRBD1. V was pared by 1 base and J by 4 bases, with 0 bases of the junction left unmatched. The V gene's germline CDR1 is KGHSH and CDR2 LQKENI. The CDR3 covers 13 residues. Written as DNA, the CDR3 is TGTGCCAGCTCACCACGGGACAGAGAGACCCAGTACTTC. Encoded protein: CASSPRDRETQYF.

The rearrangement joins TRBV6-5 to TRBJ2-7, with D uncertain. The CDR3 runs to 14 residues. Trimming left V 0 bases short and J 2 bases short, with 8 bases between. CDR1 and CDR2 from the germline V gene are MNHEY and SVGAGI. CDR3 in DNA: TGTGCCAGCAGTTACTCTAACAGTCCCTACGAGCAGTACTTC. Amino acids: CASSYSNSPYEQYF.

This clone showed up just once. V is TRBV30 and J is TRBJ2-1; D unclear. CDR3 length: 12 amino acids. Trimming pared 3 bases from V and 5 bases from J, leaving 8 bases between. Germline assignment: CDR1 GTSNPN and CDR2 SVGIG (reference sequence). CDR3 loop: CAWRRRNNEQFF. CDR3 in DNA: TGTGCCTGGAGACGGCGGAACAATGAGCAGTTCTTC.

CDR3 loop: CASSPTWTNYGYTF. CDR3 DNA: TGTGCCAGCAGCCCGACATGGACTAACTATGGCTACACCTTC. The chain is built from TRBV7-2 and TRBJ1-2; D call uncertain. Trimming shortened V by 5 bases and J by 0 bases, and 10 bases separated the two germline ends. The germline CDR1 and CDR2 sequences are SGHTA and FQGNSA. CDR3 length: 14 amino acids.

The chain uses TRBV6-5 and TRBJ1-6; TRBD1 matches 7 bases. Trimming at V came to 6 bases and at J to 10 bases, leaving 12 bases not matched to a gene. Germline V gives CDR1 MNHEY, CDR2 SVGAGI. The CDR3 has 15 residues. Written as DNA, the CDR3 is TGTGCCAGCAGCCCCGGAGTGACAGGGACCTCACCCCTCCACTTT. It yields the protein CASSPGVTGTSPLHF.

V gene TRBV2 combines with J gene TRBJ2-2; 7 nucleotides align to TRBD2. Germline V gives CDR1 SNHLY, CDR2 FYNNEI. V trimming: 7 bases; J trimming: 2 bases; junction bases outside the gene matches: 4. This CDR3 has 14 amino acids. The CDR3 region is CASTMTSNTGELFF. The DNA for the CDR3 is TGTGCCAGCACTATGACTAGCAACACCGGGGAGCTGTTTTTT.

This clone appeared many times. The chain carries TRBV4-3 and TRBJ1-2; TRBD1 matches 8 bases. The germline V gene has CDR1 LGHNA and CDR2 YSLEER. The CDR3 is made up of 17 amino acids. The V segment lost 0 bases and the J segment 4 bases; nucleotides outside the gene matches: 10. CDR3 residues: CASSQELRDRWAYGYTF. The CDR3 bases are TGCGCCAGCAGCCAAGAGCTACGGGACAGGTGGGCCTATGGCTACACCTTC.

The rearrangement joins TRBV27 to TRBJ2-2; D is possibly TRBD2 (6 bases). V was cut by 2 bases and J by 3 bases, with 10 bases left in between. The CDR3 is made up of 15 amino acids. CDR1 and CDR2 from the germline V gene are MNHEY and SMNVEV (reference sequence). The CDR3 reads CASSLAGSDTGELFF. The CDR3 DNA follows: TGTGCCAGCAGTTTAGCGGGGTCGGACACCGGGGAGCTGTTTTTT.

The chain couples TRBV6-2 or TRBV6-3 to TRBJ2-2, with no clear D. In germline, CDR1 is MNHEY, CDR2 SVGEGT. The CDR3 is 14 amino acids. Trimming removed 2 bases at V and 0 bases at J, with 4 bases between. CDR3 bases: TGTGCCAGCAGTTACATCGCGAACACCGGGGAGCTGTTTTTT. Protein sequence: CASSYIANTGELFF.

This rearrangement joins TRBV4-2 to TRBJ1-4; D is perhaps TRBD1 (6 bases). V lost 0 bases to trimming and J lost 4 bases, with 12 bases between them. Per the germline V gene, CDR1 is LGHNA and CDR2 is YNFKEQ. The CDR3 totals 16 residues. In nucleotides, the CDR3 is TGTGCCAGCAGCCAAGATGAGGCAGGGGATAATGAAAAACTGTTTTTT. Amino acids: CASSQDEAGDNEKLFF.

This rearrangement joins TRBV6-2 or TRBV6-3 to TRBJ1-2; TRBD1 aligns across 9 bases. V shed 6 bases, J shed 0 bases, and the junction held 8 bases outside the gene matches. Germline values: CDR1 MNHEY, CDR2 SVGEGT. The CDR3 length is 16 residues. Here the CDR3 reads CASSRYRDRANYGYTF. CDR3 sequence (DNA): TGTGCCAGCAGCCGCTACCGGGACAGGGCTAACTATGGCTACACCTTC.

The CDR3 protein is CASSFQARSPLHF. As DNA, the CDR3 is TGTGCCAGCAGCTTTCAAGCACGATCACCCCTCCACTTT. The V and J genes are TRBV7-2 and TRBJ1-6; no reliable D call. Trimming took off 3 bases at V and 10 bases at J, with 10 bases between the two ends. Germline loops: CDR1 SGHTA, CDR2 FQGNSA. CDR3 length equals 13 residues.

The rearrangement joins TRBV6-1 to TRBJ1-1; 7 nucleotides match TRBD1. After removal of 5 bases from V and 6 bases from J, the junction contained 12 bases not matched to a gene. Germline-derived CDR1 and CDR2 are MNHNS and SASEGT. The CDR3 is 15 residues long. This CDR3 is CASSHKTGILSEAFF. The DNA of the CDR3 is TGTGCCAGCAGTCACAAGACAGGGATTCTTTCTGAAGCTTTCTTT.